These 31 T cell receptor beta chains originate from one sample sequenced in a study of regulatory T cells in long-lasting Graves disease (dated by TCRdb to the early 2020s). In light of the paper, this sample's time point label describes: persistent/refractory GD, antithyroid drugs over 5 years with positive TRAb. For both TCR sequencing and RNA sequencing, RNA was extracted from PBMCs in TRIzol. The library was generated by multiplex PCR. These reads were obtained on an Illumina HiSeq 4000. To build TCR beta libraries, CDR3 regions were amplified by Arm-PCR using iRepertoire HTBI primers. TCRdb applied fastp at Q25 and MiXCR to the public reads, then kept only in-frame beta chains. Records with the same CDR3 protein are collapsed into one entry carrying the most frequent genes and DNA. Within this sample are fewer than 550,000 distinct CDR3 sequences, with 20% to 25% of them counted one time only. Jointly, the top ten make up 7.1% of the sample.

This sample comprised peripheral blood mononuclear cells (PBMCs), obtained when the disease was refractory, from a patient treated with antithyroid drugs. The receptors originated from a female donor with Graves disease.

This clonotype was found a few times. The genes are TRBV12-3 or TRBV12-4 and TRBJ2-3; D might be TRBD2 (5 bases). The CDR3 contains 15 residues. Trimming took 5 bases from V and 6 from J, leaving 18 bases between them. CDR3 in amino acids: CASSLLDPPGDTQYF. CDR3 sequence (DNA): TGTGCCAGCAGTCTCCTGGACCCTCCGGGGGATACGCAGTATTTT.

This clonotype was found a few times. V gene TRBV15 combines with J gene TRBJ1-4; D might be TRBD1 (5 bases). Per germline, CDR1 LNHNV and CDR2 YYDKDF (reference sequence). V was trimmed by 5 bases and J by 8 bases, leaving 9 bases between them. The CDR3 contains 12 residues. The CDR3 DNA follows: TGTGCCACCAGCGGGCGGGGCGAAAAACTGTTTTTT. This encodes CATSGRGEKLFF. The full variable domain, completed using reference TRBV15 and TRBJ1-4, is DAMVIQNPRYQVTQFGKPVTLSCSQTLNHNVMYWYQQKSSQAPKLLFHYYDKDFNNEADTPDNFQSRRPNTSFCFLDIRSPGLGDTAMYLCATSGRGEKLFFGSGTQLSVL.

This CDR3 is CASSRARGQGGEQYF. The CDR3 bases are TGTGCCAGCAGCCGCGCGAGGGGACAGGGGGGTGAGCAGTACTTC. The chain uses TRBV3-1 and TRBJ2-7; 11 bases are shared with TRBD1. Trimming took 4 bases from V and 7 from J; bases not matched to a gene: 9. The germline V gene encodes CDR1 LGHDT and CDR2 YNNKEL (reference sequence). The CDR3 has 15 residues.

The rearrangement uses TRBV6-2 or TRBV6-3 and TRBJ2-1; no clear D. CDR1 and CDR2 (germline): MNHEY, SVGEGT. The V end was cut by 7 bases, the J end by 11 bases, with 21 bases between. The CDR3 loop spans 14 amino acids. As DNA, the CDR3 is TGTGCCAGCATGGGCCCGGGCCTGTCAATTCAGCAGTTCTTC. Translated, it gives CASMGPGLSIQQFF.

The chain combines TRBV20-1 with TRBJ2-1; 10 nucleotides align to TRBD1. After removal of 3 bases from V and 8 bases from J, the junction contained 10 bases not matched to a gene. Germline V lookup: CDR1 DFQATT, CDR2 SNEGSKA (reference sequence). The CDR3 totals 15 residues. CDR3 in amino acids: CSAREGDRGSDEQFF. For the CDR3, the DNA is TGCAGTGCTAGGGAGGGGGACAGGGGAAGCGATGAGCAGTTCTTC.

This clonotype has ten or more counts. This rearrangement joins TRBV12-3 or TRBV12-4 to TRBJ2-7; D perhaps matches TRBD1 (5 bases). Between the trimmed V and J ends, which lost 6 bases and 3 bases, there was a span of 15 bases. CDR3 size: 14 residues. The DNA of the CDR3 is TGTGCCAGCAGCTTAACGCAGGGCGGCTACGAGCAGTACTTC. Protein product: CASSLTQGGYEQYF.

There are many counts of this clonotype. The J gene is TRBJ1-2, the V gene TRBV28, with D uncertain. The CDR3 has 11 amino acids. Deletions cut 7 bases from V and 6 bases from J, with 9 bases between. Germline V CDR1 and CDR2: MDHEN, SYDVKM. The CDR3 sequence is CASKYIDGYTF. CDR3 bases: TGTGCCAGCAAATACATAGATGGCTACACCTTC.

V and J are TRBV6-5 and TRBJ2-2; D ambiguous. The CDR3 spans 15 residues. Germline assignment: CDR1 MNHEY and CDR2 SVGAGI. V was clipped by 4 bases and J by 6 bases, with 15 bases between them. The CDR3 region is CASSFDLAVAGELFF. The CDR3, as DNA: TGTGCCAGCAGTTTTGACTTGGCCGTTGCCGGGGAGCTGTTTTTT.

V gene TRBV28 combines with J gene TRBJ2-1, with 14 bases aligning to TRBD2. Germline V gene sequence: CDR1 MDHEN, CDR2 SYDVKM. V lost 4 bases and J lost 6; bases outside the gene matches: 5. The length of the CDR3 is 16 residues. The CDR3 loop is CASSWTSGRLANEQFF. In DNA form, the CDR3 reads TGTGCCAGCAGTTGGACTAGCGGGAGGTTGGCCAATGAGCAGTTCTTC.

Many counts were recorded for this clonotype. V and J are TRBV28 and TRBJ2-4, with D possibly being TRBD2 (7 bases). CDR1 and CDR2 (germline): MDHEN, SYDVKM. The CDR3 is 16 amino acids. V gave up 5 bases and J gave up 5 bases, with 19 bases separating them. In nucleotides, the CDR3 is TGTGCCAGCAGTCCGTACCCGGGGGGCCTACAAAACATTCAGTACTTC. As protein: CASSPYPGGLQNIQYF.

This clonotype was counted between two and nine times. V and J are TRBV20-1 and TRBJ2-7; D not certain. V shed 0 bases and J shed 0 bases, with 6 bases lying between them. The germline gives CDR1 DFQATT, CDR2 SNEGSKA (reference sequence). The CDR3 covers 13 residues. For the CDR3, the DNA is TGCAGTGCTAGAGAGGACGGCTCCTACGAGCAGTACTTC. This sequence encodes CSAREDGSYEQYF.

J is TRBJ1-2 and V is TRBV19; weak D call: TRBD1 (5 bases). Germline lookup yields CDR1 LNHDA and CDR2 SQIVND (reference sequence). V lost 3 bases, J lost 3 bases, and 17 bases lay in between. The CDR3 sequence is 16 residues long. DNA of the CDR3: TGTGCCAGTAGTATTGGGGGGATCTTACAGGACTATGGCTACACCTTC. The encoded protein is CASSIGGILQDYGYTF.

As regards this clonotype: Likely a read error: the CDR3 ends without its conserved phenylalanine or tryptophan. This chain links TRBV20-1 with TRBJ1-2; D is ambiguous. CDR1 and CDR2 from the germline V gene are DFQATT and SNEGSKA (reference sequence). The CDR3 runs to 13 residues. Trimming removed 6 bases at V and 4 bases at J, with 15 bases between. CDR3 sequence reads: CSAPWVRGYGYTS. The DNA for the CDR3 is TGCAGTGCCCCCTGGGTCCGCGGCTATGGCTACACCTCC.

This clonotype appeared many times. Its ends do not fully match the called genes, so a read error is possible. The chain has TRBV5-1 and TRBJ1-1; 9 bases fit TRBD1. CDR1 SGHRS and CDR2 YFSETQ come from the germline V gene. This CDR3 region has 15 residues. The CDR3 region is CASSPGTGMNTEAFF. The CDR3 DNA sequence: TGTGCCAGCAGTCCCGGGACAGGGATGAACACTGAAGCTTTCTTT. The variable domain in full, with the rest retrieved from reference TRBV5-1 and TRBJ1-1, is KAGVTQTPRYLIKTRGQQVTLSCSPISGHRSVSWYQQTPGQGLQFLFEYFSETQRNKGNFPGRFSGRQFSNSRSEMNVSTLELGDSALYLCASSPGTGMNTEAFFGQGTRLTVV.

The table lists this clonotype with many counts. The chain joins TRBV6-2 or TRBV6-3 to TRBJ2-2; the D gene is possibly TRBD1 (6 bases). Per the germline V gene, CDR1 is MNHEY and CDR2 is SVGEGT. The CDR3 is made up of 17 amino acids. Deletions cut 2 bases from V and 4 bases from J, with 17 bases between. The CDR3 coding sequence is TGTGCCAGCAGTTACCGCCCTACAGGGAACCCCACCGGGGAGCTGTTTTTT. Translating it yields CASSYRPTGNPTGELFF.

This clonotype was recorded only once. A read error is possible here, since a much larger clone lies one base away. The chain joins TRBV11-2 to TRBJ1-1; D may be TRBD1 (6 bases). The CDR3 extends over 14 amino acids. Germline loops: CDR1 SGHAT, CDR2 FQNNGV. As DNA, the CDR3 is TGTGCCAGCATCTTAAATCAGGGGAACGCTGAAGCTTTCTTT. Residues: CASILNQGNAEAFF.

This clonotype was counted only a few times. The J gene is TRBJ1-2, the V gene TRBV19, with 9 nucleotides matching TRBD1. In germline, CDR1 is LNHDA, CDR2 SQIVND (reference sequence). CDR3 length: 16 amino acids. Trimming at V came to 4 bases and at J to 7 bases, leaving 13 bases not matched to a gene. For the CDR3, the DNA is TGTGCCAGTAGTACGACCCCCGGACAGGGGCACGGTGGCTACACCTTC. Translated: CASSTTPGQGHGGYTF.

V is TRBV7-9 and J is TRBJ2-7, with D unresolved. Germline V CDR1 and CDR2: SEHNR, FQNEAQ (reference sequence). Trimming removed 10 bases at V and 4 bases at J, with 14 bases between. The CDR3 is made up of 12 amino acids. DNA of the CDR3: TGTGCCACCTCCGGAGATAGATACGAGCAGTACTTC. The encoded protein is CATSGDRYEQYF.

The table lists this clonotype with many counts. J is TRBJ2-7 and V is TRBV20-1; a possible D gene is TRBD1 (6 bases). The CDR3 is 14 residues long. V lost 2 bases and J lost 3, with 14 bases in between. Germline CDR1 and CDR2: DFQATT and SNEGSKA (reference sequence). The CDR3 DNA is TGCAGTGCTAGACACCGGGACAACAACTACGAGCAGTACTTC. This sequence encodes CSARHRDNNYEQYF.

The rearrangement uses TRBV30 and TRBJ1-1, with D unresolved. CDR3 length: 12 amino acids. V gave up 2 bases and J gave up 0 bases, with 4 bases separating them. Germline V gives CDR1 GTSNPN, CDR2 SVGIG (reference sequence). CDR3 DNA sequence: TGTGCCTGGAGTTGGGTGAACACTGAAGCTTTCTTT. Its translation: CAWSWVNTEAFF.

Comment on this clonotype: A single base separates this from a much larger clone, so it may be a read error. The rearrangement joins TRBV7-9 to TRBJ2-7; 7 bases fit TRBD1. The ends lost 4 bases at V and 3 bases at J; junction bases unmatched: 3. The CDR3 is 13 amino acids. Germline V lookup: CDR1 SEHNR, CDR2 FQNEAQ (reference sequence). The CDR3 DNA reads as TGTGCCAGCAGCTCGCACAGGGGCTACGAGCAGTACTTC. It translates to CASSSHRGYEQYF.

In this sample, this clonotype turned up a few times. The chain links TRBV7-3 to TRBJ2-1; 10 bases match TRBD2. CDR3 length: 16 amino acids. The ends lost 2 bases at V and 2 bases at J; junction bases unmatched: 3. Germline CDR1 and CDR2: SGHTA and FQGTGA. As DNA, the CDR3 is TGTGCCAGCAGCTTATCCGGGACTAGCGCCTACAATGAGCAGTTCTTC. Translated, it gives CASSLSGTSAYNEQFF.

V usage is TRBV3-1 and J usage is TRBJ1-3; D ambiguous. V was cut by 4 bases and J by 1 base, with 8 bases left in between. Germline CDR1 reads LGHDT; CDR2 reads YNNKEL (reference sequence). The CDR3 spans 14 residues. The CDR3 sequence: CASSPYGSGNTIYF. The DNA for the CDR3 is TGTGCCAGCAGCCCTTATGGGTCTGGAAACACCATATATTTT.

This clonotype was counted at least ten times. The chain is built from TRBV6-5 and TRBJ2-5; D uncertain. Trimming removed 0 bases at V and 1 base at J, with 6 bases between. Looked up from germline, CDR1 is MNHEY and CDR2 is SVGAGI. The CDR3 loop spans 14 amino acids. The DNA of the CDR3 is TGTGCCAGCAGTTACTCGACGATCCAAGAGACCCAGTACTTC. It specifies CASSYSTIQETQYF.

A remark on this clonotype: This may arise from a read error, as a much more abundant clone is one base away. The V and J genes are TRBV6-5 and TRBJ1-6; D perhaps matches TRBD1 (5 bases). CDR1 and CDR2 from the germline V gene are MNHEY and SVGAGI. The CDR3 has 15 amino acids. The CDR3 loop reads CASSYSRGINSPFHF. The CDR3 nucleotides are TGTGCCAGCAGTTACTCGAGGGGAATTAATTCACCCTTCCACTTT.

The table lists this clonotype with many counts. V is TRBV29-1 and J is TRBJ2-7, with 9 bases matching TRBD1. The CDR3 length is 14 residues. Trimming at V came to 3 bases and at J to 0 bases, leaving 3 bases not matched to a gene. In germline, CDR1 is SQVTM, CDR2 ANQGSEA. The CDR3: CSVEDRGLSYEQYF. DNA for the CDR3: TGCAGCGTTGAGGACAGGGGTCTCTCCTACGAGCAGTACTTC.

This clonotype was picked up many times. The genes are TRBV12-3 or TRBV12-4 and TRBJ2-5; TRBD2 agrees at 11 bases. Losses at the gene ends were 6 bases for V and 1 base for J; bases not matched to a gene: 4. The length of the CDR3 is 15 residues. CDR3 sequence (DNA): TGTGCCAGCAGCCTAGCGGGGGGAACCCAAGAGACCCAGTACTTC. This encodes CASSLAGGTQETQYF.

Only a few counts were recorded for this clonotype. DNA for the CDR3: TGTGCCAGCAGCTTCGGGGTAGACTCCTACGAGCAGTACTTC. Translation gives CASSFGVDSYEQYF. The chain links TRBV2 to TRBJ2-7; tentative D call: TRBD2 (5 bases). Germline CDR1 reads SNHLY; CDR2 reads FYNNEI. The CDR3 has 14 amino acids. Trimming removed 6 bases from V and 0 bases from J, with 12 bases in between.

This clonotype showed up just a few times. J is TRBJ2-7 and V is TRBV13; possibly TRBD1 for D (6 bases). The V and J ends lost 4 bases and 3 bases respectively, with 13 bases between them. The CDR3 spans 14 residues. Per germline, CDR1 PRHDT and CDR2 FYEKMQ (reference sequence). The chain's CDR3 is CASSSYGGGYEQYF. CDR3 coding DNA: TGTGCCAGCAGCTCCTATGGGGGCGGCTACGAGCAGTACTTC.

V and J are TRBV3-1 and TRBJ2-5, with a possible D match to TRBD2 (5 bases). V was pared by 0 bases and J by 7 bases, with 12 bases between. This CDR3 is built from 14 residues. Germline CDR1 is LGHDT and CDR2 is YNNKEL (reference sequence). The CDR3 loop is CASSQESGTRTQYF. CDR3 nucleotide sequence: TGTGCCAGCAGCCAAGAAAGCGGTACTAGGACCCAGTACTTC.

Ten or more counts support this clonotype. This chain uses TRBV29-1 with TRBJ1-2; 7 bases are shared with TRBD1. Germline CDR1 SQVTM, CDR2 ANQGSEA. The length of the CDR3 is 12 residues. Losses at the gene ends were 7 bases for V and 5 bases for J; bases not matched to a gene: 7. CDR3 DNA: TGCAGCGCCTCGGGACAGAAATATGGCTACACCTTC. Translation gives CSASGQKYGYTF.